Given below is one T cell receptor beta chain in context. Its antigen target is currently unknown. Base qualities are not recorded, but no much larger clone differs from it by a single base. The record originates from a study of cytomegalovirus exposure and HLA in healthy donors (dated by TCRdb to about 2017). For the study in its entirety: According to an earlier analysis of several hundred of the donors, some 180 million T cells yielded 90 million to 130 million unique TCR beta sequences and roughly 280 Gb of sequence data. Donor age, sex, ethnicity and CMV serostatus were compiled alongside the repertoire data. Of the roughly 400 genotyped donors, over 70% fell in the genetic ancestry cluster associated with self-reported Caucasian donors. A later genetic analysis took genome-wide SNP genotypes for about three fifths of the roughly 700 donors and used that subset as a discovery cohort. A later analysis re-analyzed previously published TCR beta repertoires from 666 donors and added high-resolution HLA genotyping to study TCR occurrence patterns. To predict cytomegalovirus infection status, the study combined high-throughput TCR immunosequencing, statistical association of individual TCRs with disease status, and machine learning. Class I and class II HLA loci were covered by the typing at four-digit resolution. An early release that covered some 640 HLA-typed donors contained approximately 300 gigabases of sequencing data and 65 million to 100 million unique TCR sequences. An earlier analysis of several hundred of the donors applied high-throughput TCR beta sequencing to assess whether each TCR beta V gene segment acted as functional or pseudogenic. Rather than drawing on any new phenotypic data, the later analysis identified candidate immune exposures from TCR beta sequences and the way those sequences occurred across donors. In addition to the first cohort of roughly 700 subjects, a separate validation cohort of 120 different subjects was used. The study aimed to test whether signatures of past pathogen exposure could be identified by cataloging public T cell receptors. On average, around 240,000 unique TCR beta nucleotide sequences were sequenced per donor among several hundred genotyped donors of the cohort, with around 19% of those sequences being non-productive. All discovery cohort repertoires had been generated using a single sequencing platform. About five DR-DQ haplotypes were handled as single units for association and clustering, since linkage in the cohort was strong. The study profiled the T cell repertoires of more than 500 subjects by immunosequencing and related them to cytomegalovirus serostatus. Typing coverage differed by locus: A, B, C, DRB1 and DQB1 were typed in roughly 620-630 donors, DQA1 in 522, DPA1 in approximately 600, and DPB1 in 400 to 480.

The paper as a whole reports these results and caveats: V-gene and J-gene trimming of TCR beta chains was associated with a missense DCLRE1C variant in a later genetic analysis, and the association was replicated in an independent cohort. Because counts were too low, approximately 15 rarely observed V segments, including chromosome 9 orphons, were excluded from the earlier analysis of 500 to 700 of the donors. For the cohort, immune exposure information was limited to CMV serostatus. When HLA alleles, especially DR and DQ, strongly co-occurred, attributing TCR associations to individual alleles was difficult. While some public TCRs were present in many individuals, most TCR sequences turned up only very rarely across donors. Compared with equally common non-associated chains, HLA-associated TCR beta chains in a later analysis were more clonally expanded and had lower generation probabilities. Linkage disequilibrium might explain the correlated functional status among segregating V segments, but an unknown experimental factor could not be ruled out. According to a later analysis, parvovirus B19, influenza, CMV and Epstein-Barr virus appeared linked to several top co-occurrence clusters. A later analysis associated 16,951 TCR beta sequences with specific HLA alleles at a false discovery rate of 0.05. Some IMGT-functional V segments, including TRBV6-2 and TRBV6-3, could not be told apart with the 87-base-pair reads, so those segments were excluded. In an earlier analysis of some 500 of the donors, most TCR beta V segments appeared in productive rearrangements about 87% or about 30% of the time, broadly matching IMGT annotations. A further reported finding was that TCR beta sequences accurately predicted the HLA-A and HLA-B alleles for most subjects in the first cohort. In vitro tests confirmed that three of the cytomegalovirus-associated TCR beta chains recognize cytomegalovirus antigens. According to a later genetic analysis, donors in an Asian-associated ancestry cluster had fewer N-insertions in productive TCRs than the roughly 670-donor mean. According to a later analysis, most CMV-associated TCR beta chains appeared to be HLA-restricted, and the HLA associations seemed to be driven largely by CMV exposure. Roughly uniform sequencing depth across donors was assumed in presence/absence analyses, although this assumption may not hold. Cytomegalovirus status was reported to be diagnosed by the classifier with high specificity and sensitivity in both the original and validation cohorts. The authors suggested that the approach could potentially be generalized to other disease states and immunological phenotypes. A group of highly shared sequence variants was considered likely to be a technical artifact of the sequencing pipeline. Because HLA typing was unavailable for some donors at each locus, only the typed subset was used in association tests. In a later analysis, the rate of TCR association differed among HLA loci, with DRB1 alleles having the most associated TCRs and HLA-C alleles having the fewest. Only TCR beta chains were sequenced in this cohort, and the absence of alpha or paired-chain data limited detectable features. A total of fewer than 200 TCR beta chains were listed by the study as associated with cytomegalovirus.

The cohort consisted of approximately 690 healthy bone marrow donors. At the time of sampling, every cohort member was nominally healthy, though immune exposures that went unrecorded were likely present. The donor tested CMV seropositive and was one of the 289 seropositive cohort members. A peripheral blood sample was provided by each donor, and peripheral blood mononuclear cells were used for TCR beta sequencing. Genomic DNA extraction from the blood cell samples was performed with the Qiagen DNeasy Blood Extraction Kit. Receptor libraries were prepared by the immunoSEQ multiplex PCR assay. A mixture of 60 forward primers for TCR Vbeta segments and 13 reverse primers for TCR Jbeta segments was used in the multiplex PCR. Amplification of the CDR3 region of rearranged TCR beta genes was performed with a multiplex PCR assay on genomic DNA. On the Illumina HiSeq System, the amplified TCR beta libraries were sequenced as 87-base-pair reads. Under the source paper's analysis protocol: A later analysis counted some 80 million unique TCR beta chains across the 670 or so repertoires, and around 9.9 million of these chains were shared by at least two donors. A nearest-neighbor algorithm error-corrected the raw reads and collapsed the reads into unique sequences, merging closely related sequences to remove PCR and sequencing errors. To assign V, D and J gene segments, CDR3 sequences were aligned to IMGT reference sequences. For a sequence to be retained, a match of at least six nucleotides was required to both a V gene segment and a J gene segment. Rearrangements were classified as productive when the CDR3 lacked stop codons and remained in frame with V and J, and all other rearrangements were classified as non-productive. CDR3 was defined by IMGT convention, running from the second conserved V-encoded cysteine to the conserved J-encoded phenylalanine. In an earlier analysis of 550 to 650 of the donors, sequences lacking an unambiguous match to a single V gene segment were excluded. In an earlier analysis of some 590 of the donors, a V segment was called functional when productive rearrangements were above 56.7%, and segregating when the standard deviation between donors exceeded 5%. A statistical classification framework was developed to diagnose cytomegalovirus status using the catalog of TCR beta chain sequences. V and J gene assignment, in a later analysis, came from comparing TCR nucleotide sequences with IMGT/GENE-DB human TR gene sequences. A later analysis assigned CDR3 sequences and most-parsimonious VDJ recombination scenarios with the TCRdist pipeline. In a later analysis, each TCR beta chain was defined by its CDR3 amino acid sequence together with its V-gene family, and reads without a unique V-gene family were excluded. As a way to deal with suspected cross-contamination and a sequencing artifact, a later analysis dropped roughly 620 nucleotide sequences that were highly shared and had low generation probability. A later analysis calculated a clonal expansion index for each public chain from normalized within-repertoire ranks of inferred template counts. In a later analysis, generation probabilities were computed with a VDJ recombination model fitted to out-of-frame rearrangements, and the resulting probabilities were checked against IGoR. In a later analysis, TCR-TCR, TCR-HLA and TCR-CMV co-occurrence was scored with hypergeometric tests, and a repertoire-size bias correction was applied to TCR pairs. In a later analysis, false discovery rates were estimated by permuting HLA or CMV assignments 20 times. A later analysis grouped co-occurring TCRs with DBSCAN, adding TCRdist sequence similarity when clustering within HLA-allele-positive subsets. Co-occurrence clustering excluded repertoires with fewer than 30,000 or more than 120,000 public chains, plus five with anomalous nucleotide sharing. TCRdb holds this immuneACCESS table with in-frame rearrangements only. Some clones are missing; in checked studies, unresolved V genes explain under half, and the rest has no known cause. The DNA gave D and trimming, while V, J and clone size come from that table. The sample table shows 150,000 to 200,000 clones, and about 75% are seen once. Clones ranked in the top ten supply 7.4% of the sample.

The CDR3 goes from the cysteine to the phenylalanine over 15 residues. The kept DNA is CDR3 alone, 45 bases in frame from the first base. Between the V and J ends, shortened by 4 bases and 7 bases respectively, the junction contains 17 bases. From the germline V gene, CDR1 is MNHEY and CDR2 is SVGAGI. The V gene is TRBV6-5 and the J gene is TRBJ2-1; perhaps TRBD1 is the D gene, with 6 bases matching. The sequencing input was PBMCs. This sequence originates from a male donor in good health and CMV-seropositive. DNA sequence: TGTGCCAGCAGTTTCGCCCCTCAGGGGTGGAATGAGCAGTTCTTC. The translation is CASSFAPQGWNEQFF.